This T cell receptor beta chain was profiled in a study of T cells after somatic rescue of genetic block. TCRdb's table, derived via immunoSEQ multiplex PCR, lists solely in-frame clones and lacks some. The data hold roughly 120,000 clones, with around 90% observed a single time. Looked up from germline, CDR1 is MNHNY and CDR2 is SVGAGI (reference sequence). This CDR3 is 13 amino acids long. V was trimmed by 8 bases and J by 2 bases, leaving 10 bases between them. The specimen sequenced was peripheral blood mononuclear cells (PBMCs). The chain couples TRBV6-6 to TRBJ2-1; D may correspond to TRBD1 or TRBD2 (5 bases each). This sequence was found in a woman younger than 30. The CDR3 sequence is CASAPGPYNEQFF. CDR3 nucleotides: TGTGCCAGCGCCCCGGGGCCCTACAATGAGCAGTTCTTC.